This T cell receptor (beta chain) was identified during a study of metastatic and nonmetastatic thyroid tumors. Turning to the study itself: It was across blood and tumor or nodule tissue from malignant and benign thyroid patients that repertoires were compared. Notes on the study in general: For both blood and tumor, malignant thyroid tumors reportedly showed significantly higher TCR beta diversity than benign nodules did.

There are a few counts of this clone. The antigen remains unidentified. Original processing notes: Built for papillary thyroid cancer, a distant-metastasis classifier drew on CDR3 differences across clinicopathological groups. Using MiXCR, TCRdb reanalyzed the PCR reads. The V and J calls were not made by the authors but by TCRdb's processing. The table includes about 59,000 clones, less than 30% detected once. There are 15 residues in the CDR3. Trimming removed 10 bases at V and 4 bases at J, with 20 bases between. CDR1 MNHNS and CDR2 SASEGT come from the germline V gene. All patients reached thyroid surgery having received no treatment beforehand.

The V call is TRBV6-1, the J call TRBJ1-3; tentative D call: TRBD1 (5 bases). Sequenced: blood. The source is a female donor with papillary thyroid cancer or a benign thyroid nodule (not recorded which). Some clones in this sample may be carry-over from other donors' samples. The CDR3 DNA is TGTGCCATTAGACAGACGACCTGGGAGGGAAACACCATATATTTT. Protein: CAIRQTTWEGNTIYF.